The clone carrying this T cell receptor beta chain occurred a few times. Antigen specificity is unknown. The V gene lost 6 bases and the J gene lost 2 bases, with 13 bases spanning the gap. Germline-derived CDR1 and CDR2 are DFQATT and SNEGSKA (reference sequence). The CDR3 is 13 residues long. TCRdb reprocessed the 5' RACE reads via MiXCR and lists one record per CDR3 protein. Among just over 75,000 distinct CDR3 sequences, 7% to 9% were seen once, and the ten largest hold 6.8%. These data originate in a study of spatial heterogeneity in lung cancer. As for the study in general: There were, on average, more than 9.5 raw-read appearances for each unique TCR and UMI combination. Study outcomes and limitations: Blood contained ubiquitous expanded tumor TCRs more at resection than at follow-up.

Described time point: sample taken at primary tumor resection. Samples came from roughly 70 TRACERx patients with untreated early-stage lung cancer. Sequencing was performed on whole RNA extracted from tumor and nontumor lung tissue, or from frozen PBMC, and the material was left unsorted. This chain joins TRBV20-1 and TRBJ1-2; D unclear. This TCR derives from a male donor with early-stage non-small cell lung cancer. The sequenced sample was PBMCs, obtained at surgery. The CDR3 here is CSAVGPVNYGYTF. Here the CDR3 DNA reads TGCAGTGCGGTGGGCCCAGTGAACTATGGCTACACCTTC.